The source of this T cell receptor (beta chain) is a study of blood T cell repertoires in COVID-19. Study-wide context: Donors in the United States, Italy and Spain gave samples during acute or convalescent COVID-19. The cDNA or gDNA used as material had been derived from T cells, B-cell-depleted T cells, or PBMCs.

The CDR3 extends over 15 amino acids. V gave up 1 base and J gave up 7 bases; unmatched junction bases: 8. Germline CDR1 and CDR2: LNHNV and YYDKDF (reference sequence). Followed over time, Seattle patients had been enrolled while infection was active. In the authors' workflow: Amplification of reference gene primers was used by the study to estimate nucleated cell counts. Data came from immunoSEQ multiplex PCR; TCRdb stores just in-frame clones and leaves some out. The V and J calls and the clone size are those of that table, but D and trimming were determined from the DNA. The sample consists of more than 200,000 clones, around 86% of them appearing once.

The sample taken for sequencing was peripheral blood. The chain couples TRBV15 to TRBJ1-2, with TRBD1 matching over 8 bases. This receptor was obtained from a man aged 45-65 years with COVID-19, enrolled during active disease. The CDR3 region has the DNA TGTGCCACCAGCAGAGGAGGACAGGGATCTGCTGGCTACACCTTC. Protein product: CATSRGGQGSAGYTF. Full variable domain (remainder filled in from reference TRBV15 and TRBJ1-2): DAMVIQNPRYQVTQFGKPVTLSCSQTLNHNVMYWYQQKSSQAPKLLFHYYDKDFNNEADTPDNFQSRRPNTSFCFLDIRSPGLGDTAMYLCATSRGGQGSAGYTFGSGTRLTVV.